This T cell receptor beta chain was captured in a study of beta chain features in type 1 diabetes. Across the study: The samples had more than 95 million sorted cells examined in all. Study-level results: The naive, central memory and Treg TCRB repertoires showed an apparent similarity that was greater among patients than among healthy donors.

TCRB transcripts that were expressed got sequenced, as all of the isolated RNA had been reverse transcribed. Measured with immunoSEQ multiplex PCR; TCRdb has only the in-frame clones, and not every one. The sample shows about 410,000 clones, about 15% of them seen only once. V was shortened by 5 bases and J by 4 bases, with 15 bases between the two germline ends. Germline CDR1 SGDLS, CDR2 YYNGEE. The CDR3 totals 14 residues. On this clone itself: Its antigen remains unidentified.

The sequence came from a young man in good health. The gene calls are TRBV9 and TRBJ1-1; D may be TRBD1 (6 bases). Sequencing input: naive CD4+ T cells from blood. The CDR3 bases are TGTGCCAGCAGTCGTACCGGGGGCTTCACTGAAGCTTTCTTT. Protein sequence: CASSRTGGFTEAFF.